These T cell receptor beta chains were read from a single sample in a study of CD8+CD57+ T cells in acquired aplastic anemia. TCRdb independently ran MiXCR on the reads; one entry per CDR3 protein. The table includes fewer than 250,000 distinct CDR3 sequences, approximately 52% detected once. Specimen: sorted CD4+, CD8+, or CD8+CD57+ T cells (not recorded which) from PBMCs. The receptor source for this set is a human donor in good health, serving as a control. CDR3s include the opening cysteine and the closing phenylalanine or tryptophan. Each record gives: J gene, V gene, CDR3 protein.

J gene: TRBJ1-1
V gene: TRBV29-1
CDR3 protein: CSVGQGPGGTEAFF

J gene: TRBJ2-3
V gene: TRBV9
CDR3 protein: CASSVASGSTDMQYF

J gene: TRBJ2-5
V gene: TRBV29-1
CDR3 protein: CSVSSNQEAQYF

J gene: TRBJ1-3
V gene: TRBV6-5
CDR3 protein: CASSYSGRGGPGNTIYF

J gene: TRBJ2-5
V gene: TRBV19
CDR3 protein: CASSRTVEETQYF

J gene: TRBJ2-5
V gene: TRBV24-1
CDR3 protein: CATSDSGWGEETQYF

J gene: TRBJ1-1
V gene: TRBV9
CDR3 protein: CARVAGLATEAFF

J gene: TRBJ1-1
V gene: TRBV7-4
CDR3 protein: CASSPDDRKSAEAFF

J gene: TRBJ2-1
V gene: TRBV27
CDR3 protein: CASRGTGYNEQFF

J gene: TRBJ1-1
V gene: TRBV7-6
CDR3 protein: CASSHQTGVTEAFF

J gene: TRBJ1-1
V gene: TRBV7-3
CDR3 protein: CASSLSAGDTEAFF

J gene: TRBJ1-2
V gene: TRBV19
CDR3 protein: CASSEQGQFYGYTF

J gene: TRBJ1-5
V gene: TRBV7-8
CDR3 protein: CASSLGDGRSNQPQHF

J gene: TRBJ1-1
V gene: TRBV6-5
CDR3 protein: CASRSDRDSTEAFF

J gene: TRBJ2-3
V gene: TRBV19
CDR3 protein: CASSLVAGGADTQYF

J gene: NA
V gene: TRBV7-6
CDR3 protein: CASSLAPGGNEQYF

J gene: TRBJ2-7
V gene: TRBV5-8
CDR3 protein: CASSYDRGRNEQYF

J gene: TRBJ1-1
V gene: TRBV11-2
CDR3 protein: CASSLVGHTEAFF

J gene: TRBJ2-7
V gene: TRBV7-2
CDR3 protein: CASSLIVTAPNYEQYF

J gene: TRBJ2-5
V gene: TRBV7-2
CDR3 protein: CASSLVGTGVETQYF

J gene: TRBJ1-6
V gene: TRBV20-1
CDR3 protein: CSARGGTGRDNSPLHF

J gene: TRBJ2-5
V gene: TRBV2
CDR3 protein: CASRKKSGTTKETQYF

J gene: TRBJ1-2
V gene: TRBV9
CDR3 protein: CASSVAGTGGDGGYTF

J gene: TRBJ2-1
V gene: TRBV7-3
CDR3 protein: CASSFGQGRFNEQFF

J gene: TRBJ2-7
V gene: TRBV20-1
CDR3 protein: CSASMDTTYEQYF

J gene: TRBJ1-2
V gene: TRBV7-9
CDR3 protein: CASSLASGTAGYGYTF

J gene: TRBJ2-5
V gene: TRBV7-7
CDR3 protein: CASSLAGGQETLYF

J gene: TRBJ1-5
V gene: TRBV7-8
CDR3 protein: CASSLRDRGVRNQPQHF

J gene: TRBJ2-7
V gene: TRBV5-6
CDR3 protein: CASSLLGGGDREQYF

J gene: TRBJ1-6
V gene: TRBV20-1
CDR3 protein: CSARFGTDPYTSYNSPLHF

J gene: TRBJ1-2
V gene: TRBV10-2
CDR3 protein: CASTHSIRDRVNYGYTF

J gene: TRBJ2-1
V gene: TRBV13
CDR3 protein: CASSETNRLAGGQNSHNEQFF

J gene: TRBJ2-2
V gene: TRBV7-3
CDR3 protein: CASSSTGSFTGELFF